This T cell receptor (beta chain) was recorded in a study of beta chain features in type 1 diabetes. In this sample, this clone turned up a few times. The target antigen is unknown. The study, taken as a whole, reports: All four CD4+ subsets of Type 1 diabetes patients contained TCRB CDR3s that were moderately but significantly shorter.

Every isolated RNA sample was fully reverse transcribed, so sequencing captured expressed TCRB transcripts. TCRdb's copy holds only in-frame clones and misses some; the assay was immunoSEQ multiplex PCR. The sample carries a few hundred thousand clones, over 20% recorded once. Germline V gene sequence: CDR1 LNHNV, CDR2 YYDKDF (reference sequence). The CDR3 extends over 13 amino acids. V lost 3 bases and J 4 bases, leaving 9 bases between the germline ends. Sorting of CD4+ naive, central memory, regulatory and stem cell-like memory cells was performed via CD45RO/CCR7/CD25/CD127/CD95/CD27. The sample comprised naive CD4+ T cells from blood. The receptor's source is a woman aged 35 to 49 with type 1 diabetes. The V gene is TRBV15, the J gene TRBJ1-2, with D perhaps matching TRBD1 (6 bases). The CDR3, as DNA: TGTGCCACCAGCAGCACAGGGATCTATGGCTACACCTTC. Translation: CATSSTGIYGYTF.